Sequencing of this T cell receptor (delta chain) was carried out in a study of γδ T cells in repeated Plasmodium falciparum infection. Study results and caveats: Waves of new clonotype selection appeared after repeated controlled infections in Vdelta2-negative, largely Vdelta1+, gammadelta T cells.

TCRdb processed the multiplex PCR reads again with the CATT caller. This table has around 52,000 delta-chain clones, approximately 1.5% appearing once. Bulk repertoires came from Vgamma9/Vdelta2+ or Vdelta2-negative gammadelta T cells flow-sorted from PBMC. CDR3 size: 19 residues. Germline values: CDR1 TSWWSYY, CDR2 QGS. With 4 bases removed from V and 5 bases from J, the gap between germline ends came to 29 bases. This clone was seen at least ten times. The antigen is unknown. A much larger clone lies a single base off, so this may be a read error. The identical CDR3 is also encoded by other nucleotide sequences in the sample.

The receptor's source is a pool of human donors (malaria-infected and uninfected, not separated). The sequenced sample was gamma-delta T cells from blood. The genes are TRDV1 and TRDJ1; D not resolved. The CDR3 bases are TGTGCTCTTGGGGTAAACTTTTTTCTATGGCCCCGAGAGACTGATAAACTCATCTTT. Residues: CALGVNFFLWPRETDKLIF.